These 19 T cell receptor beta chains share one sample of origin, sequenced in a study of beta chain features in type 1 diabetes. The investigators reverse transcribed all of the isolated RNA, so they sequenced expressed TCRB transcripts. Generated by immunoSEQ multiplex PCR, the TCRdb table keeps only in-frame clones and is missing some. This sample has about 240,000 clones, with 27% found just once. Sequenced input: central memory CD4+ T cells from blood. Receptor source: a man aged 30 to 39 in good health.

In its sample, this clone was seen a few times. The chain links TRBV4-1 to TRBJ2-7; D may be TRBD2 (5 bases). The V gene lost 4 bases and the J gene lost 0 bases, with 13 bases spanning the gap. Germline CDR1 MGHRA, CDR2 YSYEKL. There are 15 residues in the CDR3. The CDR3 loop is CASSREPGNSYEQYF. In DNA, the CDR3 is TGCGCCAGCAGCCGAGAACCGGGAAACTCCTACGAGCAGTACTTC.

The V gene is TRBV5-4, the J gene TRBJ2-5, with no clear D. The V end lost 3 bases, the J end lost 1 base, and 19 bases lay between the germline ends. The length of the CDR3 is 17 residues. Germline V lookup: CDR1 SGHNT, CDR2 YYREEE (reference sequence). CDR3 residues: CASSSSDTIGVQETQYF. The DNA of the CDR3 is TGTGCCAGCAGCTCGTCCGATACTATTGGGGTCCAAGAGACCCAGTACTTC. Drawing the rest from reference TRBV5-4 and TRBJ2-5, the complete variable domain is ETGVTQSPTHLIKTRGQQVTLRCSSQSGHNTVSWYQQALGQGPQFIFQYYREEENGRGNFPPRFSGLQFPNYSSELNVNALELDDSALYLCASSSSDTIGVQETQYFGPGTRLLVL.

The chain is built from TRBV7-6 and TRBJ2-3; no reliable D call. With 2 bases removed from V and 8 bases from J, the gap between germline ends came to 8 bases. This CDR3 has 12 residues. Germline V gene sequence: CDR1 SGHVS, CDR2 FNYEAQ. CDR3 protein: CASSLQEGTQYF. CDR3 bases: TGTGCCAGCAGCTTACAAGAAGGTACGCAGTATTTT. Looking up the rest from reference TRBV7-6 and TRBJ2-3 gives the full variable domain: GAGVSQSPRYKVTKRGQDVALRCDPISGHVSLYWYRQALGQGPEFLTYFNYEAQQDKSGLPNDRFSAERPEGSISTLTIQRTEQRDSAMYRCASSLQEGTQYFGPGTRLTVL.

The chain couples TRBV6-5 to TRBJ1-1; 9 positions match TRBD1. The CDR3 spans 14 residues. Germline loops: CDR1 MNHEY, CDR2 SVGAGI. With 7 bases clipped from V and 5 bases from J, the junction kept 8 bases outside the gene matches. The CDR3 DNA reads TGTGCCAGCATTAAACGGACAGGGGATACTGAAGCTTTCTTT. Its translation: CASIKRTGDTEAFF.

V and J are TRBV29-1 and TRBJ2-7; no definite D call. Germline CDR1 reads SQVTM; CDR2 reads ANQGSEA. The CDR3 extends over 11 amino acids. V was shortened by 2 bases and J by 1 base, with 3 bases between the two germline ends. CDR3 in DNA: TGCAGCGTTGAACAGTCCTACGAGCAGTACTTC. Translated, it gives CSVEQSYEQYF.

This clone has just a few counts. The J gene is TRBJ1-3, the V gene TRBV7-7; D gene uncertain. Trimming removed 6 bases from V and 0 bases from J, with 6 bases in between. The V gene's germline CDR1 is SSHAT and CDR2 FNYEAQ (reference sequence). The CDR3 covers 13 residues. The CDR3 DNA reads TGTGCCAGCAGTTCTGACTCTGGAAACACCATATATTTT. Translation: CASSSDSGNTIYF.

This clone occurred a few times. The gene calls are TRBV23-1 and TRBJ2-1, with no clear D. TRBV23-1 counts as an open reading frame of uncertain function. The CDR3 contains 16 residues. Trimming took 4 bases from V and 7 from J, leaving 20 bases between them. CDR3 in DNA: TGCGCCAGCAGTCTCCTCAGACCCCCTCTTGGGAATGAGCAGTTCTTC. It translates to CASSLLRPPLGNEQFF.

The V and J genes are TRBV7-2 and TRBJ1-4; 7 nucleotides agree with TRBD1. Per the germline V gene, CDR1 is SGHTA and CDR2 is FQGNSA. This CDR3 has 15 residues. V gave up 3 bases and J gave up 7 bases; unmatched junction bases: 8. In DNA form, the CDR3 reads TGTGCCAGCAGCTTCGTAGAGGGGGCAGGTGAAAAACTGTTTTTT. Residues: CASSFVEGAGEKLFF.

This clone was seen only a few times. The chain carries TRBV7-9 and TRBJ2-5, with D uncertain. This CDR3 is 12 amino acids long. V shed 2 bases and J shed 1 base, with 2 bases lying between them. Per germline, CDR1 SEHNR and CDR2 FQNEAQ (reference sequence). CDR3 sequence reads: CASSLLQETQYF. The CDR3 nucleotides are TGTGCCAGCAGCTTACTCCAAGAGACCCAGTACTTC. Combining the CDR3 with reference TRBV7-9 and TRBJ2-5 gives the whole variable domain DTGVSQNPRHKITKRGQNVTFRCDPISEHNRLYWYRQTLGQGPEFLTYFQNEAQLEKSRLLSDRFSAERPKGSFSTLEIQRTEQGDSAMYLCASSLLQETQYFGPGTRLLVL.

This sequence joins TRBV6-5 and TRBJ1-6; D remains ambiguous. Germline CDR1 reads MNHEY; CDR2 reads SVGAGI. The CDR3 contains 12 residues. V was trimmed by 2 bases and J by 11 bases, leaving 7 bases between them. The CDR3 here is CASSYGDAPLHF. As DNA, the CDR3 is TGTGCCAGCAGTTACGGGGATGCACCCCTCCACTTT.

The gene calls are TRBV30 and TRBJ1-2; D remains ambiguous. The V end lost 3 bases, the J end lost 8 bases, and 10 bases lay between the germline ends. CDR3 size: 11 residues. Germline loops: CDR1 GTSNPN, CDR2 SVGIG (reference sequence). This chain's CDR3 is CAWRNTYGYTF. The CDR3 DNA follows: TGTGCCTGGAGAAACACGTACGGCTACACCTTC.

A few counts support this clone. CDR3 region: CASSVGAYPNTGELFF. Here the CDR3 DNA reads TGTGCCAGCAGCGTAGGGGCGTATCCTAACACCGGGGAGCTGTTTTTT. The chain recombines TRBV9 with TRBJ2-2; D not certain. CDR1 and CDR2 from the germline V gene are SGDLS and YYNGEE. The ends were cut back, 0 bases at V and 2 bases at J, with 11 bases in the middle. The CDR3 spans 16 residues.

The chain couples TRBV4-2 to TRBJ2-5; 8 bases map to TRBD2. V was pared by 0 bases and J by 2 bases, with 5 bases of the junction left unmatched. Germline V lookup: CDR1 LGHNA, CDR2 YNFKEQ. This CDR3 has 16 residues. The CDR3 DNA reads as TGTGCCAGCAGCCAAGATGCAGCGGGGGATCAAGAGACCCAGTACTTC. This encodes CASSQDAAGDQETQYF.

The chain is built from TRBV21-1 and TRBJ2-7; the D call TRBD2 from the table was never checked on the DNA. TRBV21-1 is a listed pseudogene. This CDR3 spans 14 amino acids. The CDR3 here is CASTGKASSYEQYF. The CDR3 DNA sequence: TGTGCCAGCACCGGGAAAGCTAGCTCCTACGAGCAGTACTTC.

The V call is TRBV19, the J call TRBJ1-1; weak D call: TRBD1 (6 bases). This CDR3 region has 15 residues. The germline V gene encodes CDR1 LNHDA and CDR2 SQIVND (reference sequence). Trimming took off 6 bases at V and 0 bases at J, with 14 bases between the two ends. The CDR3 is CASSLPGVVNTEAFF. The DNA for the CDR3 is TGTGCCAGTAGCCTCCCAGGGGTTGTGAACACTGAAGCTTTCTTT.

This clone occurred a few times. The genes are TRBV6-6 and TRBJ2-3; no firm D call. The CDR3 runs to 11 residues. Deletions cut 6 bases from V and 5 bases from J, with 6 bases between. CDR1 is MNHNY and CDR2 is SVGAGI in the germline V gene (reference sequence). DNA for the CDR3: TGTGCCAGCAGAAACCTAGATACGCAGTATTTT. Translated: CASRNLDTQYF.

V is TRBV29-1 and J is TRBJ1-2, with D perhaps matching TRBD1 (5 bases). CDR1 is SQVTM, CDR2 ANQGSEA, per germline. The CDR3 spans 15 residues. The V end lost 5 bases, the J end lost 7 bases, and 23 bases lay between the germline ends. The CDR3 sequence is CSVRQSQARVTGYTF. In nucleotides, the CDR3 is TGCAGCGTTAGACAGAGCCAAGCTCGAGTTACTGGCTACACCTTC.

V and J are TRBV30 and TRBJ1-1; tentative D call: TRBD1 (6 bases). V lost 1 base, J lost 4 bases, and 16 bases lay in between. This CDR3 is 15 amino acids long. Per the germline V gene, CDR1 is GTSNPN and CDR2 is SVGIG (reference sequence). CDR3 DNA: TGTGCCTGGAGTGGTCAACAGGGATGGGGCACTGAAGCTTTCTTT. Its protein is CAWSGQQGWGTEAFF.

The rearrangement uses TRBV9 and TRBJ2-1, with 10 bases lining up with TRBD2. The junction had 5 bases not matched to a gene; V was cut back by 0 bases and J by 5 bases. The CDR3 has 16 residues. Looked up from germline, CDR1 is SGDLS and CDR2 is YYNGEE. CDR3 bases: TGTGCCAGCAGCGTAGGAGCGGGAGGGCTCCACAATGAGCAGTTCTTC. Amino acids: CASSVGAGGLHNEQFF.